This T cell receptor beta chain was obtained from a study of cytomegalovirus exposure and HLA in healthy donors. Findings of the study overall: For TCR beta chains, V- and J-gene trimming was later linked to a missense DCLRE1C variant. Later analysis showed most CMV-associated TCR beta chains appearing HLA-restricted.

Both 60 Vbeta primers and 13 Jbeta primers went into the PCR. Original handling: Later reanalysis found around 80 million unique TCR beta chains, 9 million to 12 million of them shared. Measured with immunoSEQ multiplex PCR; TCRdb has only the in-frame clones, and not every one. That table gives V, J and clone size, and the DNA gave D and trimming. Of tens of thousands of clones listed, 80% to 90% are singletons. These donors counted as nominally healthy when sampled, but unrecorded immune exposures were likely. CDR1 and CDR2 (germline): MNHNS, SASEGT. V was cut by 9 bases and J by 2 bases, with 16 bases left in between. The CDR3 contains 14 residues. This clone has only one observation. The antigen is unknown.

Material: PBMCs. This sequence joins TRBV6-1 and TRBJ1-1; a weak D match, TRBD1 (5 bases). The source of this sequence is a woman in her twenties or thirties in good health and CMV-seropositive. CDR3 DNA sequence: TGTGCCAGTAGCCAGGGTGATGTAAACACTGAAGCTTTCTTT. Protein: CASSQGDVNTEAFF.